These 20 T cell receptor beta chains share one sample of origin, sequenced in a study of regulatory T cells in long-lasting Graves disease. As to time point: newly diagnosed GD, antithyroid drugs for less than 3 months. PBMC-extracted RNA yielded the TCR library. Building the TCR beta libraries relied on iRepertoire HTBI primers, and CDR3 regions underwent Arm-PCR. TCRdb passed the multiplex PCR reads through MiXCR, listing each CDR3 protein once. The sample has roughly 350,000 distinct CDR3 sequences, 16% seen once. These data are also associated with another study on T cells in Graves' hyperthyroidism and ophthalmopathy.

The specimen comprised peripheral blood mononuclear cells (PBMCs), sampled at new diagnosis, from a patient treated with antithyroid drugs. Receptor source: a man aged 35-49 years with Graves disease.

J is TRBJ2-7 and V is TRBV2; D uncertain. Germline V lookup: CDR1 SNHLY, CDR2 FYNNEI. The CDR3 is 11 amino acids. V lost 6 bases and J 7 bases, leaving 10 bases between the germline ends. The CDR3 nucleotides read TGTGCCAGCAGCAAAGGTAGAGAGCAGTACTTC. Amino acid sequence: CASSKGREQYF. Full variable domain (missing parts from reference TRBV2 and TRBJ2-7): EPEVTQTPSHQVTQMGQEVILRCVPISNHLYFYWYRQILGQKVEFLVSFYNNEISEKSEIFDDQFSVERPDGSNFTLKIRSTKLEDSAMYFCASSKGREQYFGPGTRLTVT.

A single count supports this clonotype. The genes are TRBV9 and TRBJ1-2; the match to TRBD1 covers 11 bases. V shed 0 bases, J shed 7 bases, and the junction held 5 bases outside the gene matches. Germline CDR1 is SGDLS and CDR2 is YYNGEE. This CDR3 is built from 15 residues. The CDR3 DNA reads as TGTGCCAGCAGCGTAGATCCGGGACAGGGGGGTGGCTACACCTTC. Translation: CASSVDPGQGGGYTF.

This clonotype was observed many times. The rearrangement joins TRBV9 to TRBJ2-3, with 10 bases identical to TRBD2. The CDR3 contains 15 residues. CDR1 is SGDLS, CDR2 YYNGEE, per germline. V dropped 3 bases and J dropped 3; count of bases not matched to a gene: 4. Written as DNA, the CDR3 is TGTGCCAGCAGCGATAGCGGGGGGACGACAGATACGCAGTATTTT. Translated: CASSDSGGTTDTQYF.

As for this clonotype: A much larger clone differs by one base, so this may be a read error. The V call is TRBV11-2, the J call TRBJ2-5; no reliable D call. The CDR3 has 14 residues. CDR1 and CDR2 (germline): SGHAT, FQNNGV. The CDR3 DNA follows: TGTGCCAGCAGCCCGCTGACGTTTCAAGGGACCCAGTACTTC. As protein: CASSPLTFQGTQYF.

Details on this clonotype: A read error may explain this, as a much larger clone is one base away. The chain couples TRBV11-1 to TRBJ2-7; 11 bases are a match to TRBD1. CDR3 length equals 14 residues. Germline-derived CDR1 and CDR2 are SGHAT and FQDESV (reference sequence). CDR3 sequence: CASSSRTGGYEQHF. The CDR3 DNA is TGTGCCAGCAGCTCCCGGACAGGGGGCTACGAGCAGCACTTC.

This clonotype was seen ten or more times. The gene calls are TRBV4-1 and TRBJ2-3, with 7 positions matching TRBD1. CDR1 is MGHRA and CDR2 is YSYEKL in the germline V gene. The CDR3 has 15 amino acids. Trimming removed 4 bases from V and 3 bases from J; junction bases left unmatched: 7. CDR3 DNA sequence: TGCGCCAGCAGCCCCCCGGGACAGTTGACAGATACGCAGTATTTT. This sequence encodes CASSPPGQLTDTQYF.

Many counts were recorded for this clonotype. CDR3 sequence: CAISDPRQGGSPLHF. DNA of the CDR3: TGTGCCATCAGTGACCCTCGACAGGGGGGCTCACCCCTCCACTTT. V is TRBV10-3 and J is TRBJ1-6; 9 bases align to TRBD1. The ends lost 3 bases at V and 10 bases at J; junction bases unmatched: 7. This CDR3 is built from 15 residues. Looked up from germline, CDR1 is ENHRY and CDR2 is SYGVKD.

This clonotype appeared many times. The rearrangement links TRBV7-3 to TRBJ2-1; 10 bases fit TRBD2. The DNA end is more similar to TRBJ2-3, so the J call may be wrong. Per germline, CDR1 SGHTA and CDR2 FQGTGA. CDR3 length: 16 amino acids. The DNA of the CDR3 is TGTGCCAGCAGCCTCACATCTAGCGGGGGTATTGATACGCAGTATTTT. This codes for CASSLTSSGGIDTQYF.

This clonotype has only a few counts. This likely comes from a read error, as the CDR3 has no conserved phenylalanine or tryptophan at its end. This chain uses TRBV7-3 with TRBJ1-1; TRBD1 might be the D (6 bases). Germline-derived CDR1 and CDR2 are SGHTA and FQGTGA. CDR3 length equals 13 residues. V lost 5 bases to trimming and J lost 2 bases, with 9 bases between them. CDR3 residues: CASSTGFNTEAFS. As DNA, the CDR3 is TGTGCCAGCAGCACAGGGTTTAACACTGAAGCTTTCTCT.

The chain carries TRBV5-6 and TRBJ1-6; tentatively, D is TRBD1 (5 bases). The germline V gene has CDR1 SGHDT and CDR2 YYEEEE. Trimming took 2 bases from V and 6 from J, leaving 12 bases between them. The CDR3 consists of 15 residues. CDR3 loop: CASSFTDSVNSPLHF. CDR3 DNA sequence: TGTGCCAGCAGCTTCACCGACAGCGTTAATTCACCCCTCCACTTT. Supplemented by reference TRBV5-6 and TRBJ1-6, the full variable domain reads DAGVTQSPTHLIKTRGQQVTLRCSPKSGHDTVSWYQQALGQGPQFIFQYYEEEERQRGNFPDRFSGHQFPNYSSELNVNALLLGDSALYLCASSFTDSVNSPLHFGNGTRLTVT.

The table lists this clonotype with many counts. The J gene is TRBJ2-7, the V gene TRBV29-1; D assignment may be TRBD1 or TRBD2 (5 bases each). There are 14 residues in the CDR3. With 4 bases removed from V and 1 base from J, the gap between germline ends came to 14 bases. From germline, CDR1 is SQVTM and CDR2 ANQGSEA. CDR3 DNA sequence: TGCAGCGTTGTGGTCCTGGGACCTTCCTACGAGCAGTACTTC. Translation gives CSVVVLGPSYEQYF.

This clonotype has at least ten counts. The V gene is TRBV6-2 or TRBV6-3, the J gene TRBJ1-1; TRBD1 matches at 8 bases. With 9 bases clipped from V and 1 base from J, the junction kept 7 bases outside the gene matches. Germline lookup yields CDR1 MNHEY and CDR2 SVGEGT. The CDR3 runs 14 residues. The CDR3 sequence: CASDRGARNTEAFF. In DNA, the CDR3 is TGTGCCAGTGACAGGGGAGCGAGGAACACTGAAGCTTTCTTT.

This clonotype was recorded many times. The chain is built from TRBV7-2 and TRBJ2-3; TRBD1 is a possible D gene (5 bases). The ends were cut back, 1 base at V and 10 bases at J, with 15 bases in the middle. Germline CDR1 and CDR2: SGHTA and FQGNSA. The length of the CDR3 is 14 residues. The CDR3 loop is CASSLGFARASQYF. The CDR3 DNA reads TGTGCCAGCAGCTTAGGTTTCGCCAGGGCTTCGCAGTATTTT.

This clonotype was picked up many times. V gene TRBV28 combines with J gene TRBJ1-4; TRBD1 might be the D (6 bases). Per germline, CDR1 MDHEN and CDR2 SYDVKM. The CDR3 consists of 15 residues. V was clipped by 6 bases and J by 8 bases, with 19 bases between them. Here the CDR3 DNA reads TGTGCCAGCAGCGAGCTCGGGGGGCTGGGGGAAAAACTGTTTTTT. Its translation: CASSELGGLGEKLFF.

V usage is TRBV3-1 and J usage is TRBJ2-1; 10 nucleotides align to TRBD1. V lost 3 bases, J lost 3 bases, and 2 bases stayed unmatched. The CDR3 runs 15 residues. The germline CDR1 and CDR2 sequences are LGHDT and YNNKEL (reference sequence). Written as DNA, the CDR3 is TGTGCCAGCAGCCACCGGGACAGGGGCTACAATGAGCAGTTCTTC. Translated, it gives CASSHRDRGYNEQFF.

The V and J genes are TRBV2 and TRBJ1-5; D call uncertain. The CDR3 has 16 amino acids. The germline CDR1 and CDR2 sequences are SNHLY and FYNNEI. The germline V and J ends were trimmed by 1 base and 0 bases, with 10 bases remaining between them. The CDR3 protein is CASSEGWLYSNQPQHF. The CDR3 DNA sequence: TGTGCCAGCAGTGAAGGTTGGCTATATAGCAATCAGCCCCAGCATTTT.

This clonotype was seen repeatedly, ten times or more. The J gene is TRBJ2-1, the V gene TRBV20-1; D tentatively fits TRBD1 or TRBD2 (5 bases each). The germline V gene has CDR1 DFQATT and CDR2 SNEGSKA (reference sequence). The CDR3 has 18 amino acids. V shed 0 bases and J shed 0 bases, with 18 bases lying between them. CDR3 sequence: CSARDAVLGALSYNEQFF. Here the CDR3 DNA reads TGCAGTGCTAGAGATGCGGTTCTCGGGGCCCTCTCCTACAATGAGCAGTTCTTC.

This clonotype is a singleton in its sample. The CDR3 region is CASSQGGTGSYNEQFF. The CDR3 DNA sequence: TGTGCCAGCAGCCAAGGTGGGACGGGCTCCTACAATGAGCAGTTCTTC. The rearrangement uses TRBV14 and TRBJ2-1; D could derive from TRBD1 or TRBD2 (5 bases each). Germline-derived CDR1 and CDR2 are SGHDN and FVKESK. The CDR3 is made up of 16 amino acids. V dropped 1 base and J dropped 0 bases, with 10 bases sitting between them.

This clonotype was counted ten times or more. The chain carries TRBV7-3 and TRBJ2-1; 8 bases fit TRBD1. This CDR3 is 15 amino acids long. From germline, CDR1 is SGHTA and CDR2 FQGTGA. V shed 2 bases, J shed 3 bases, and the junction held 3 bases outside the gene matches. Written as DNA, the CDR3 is TGTGCCAGCAGCTTACATGGGACAGGCTACAATGAGCAGTTCTTC. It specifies CASSLHGTGYNEQFF.

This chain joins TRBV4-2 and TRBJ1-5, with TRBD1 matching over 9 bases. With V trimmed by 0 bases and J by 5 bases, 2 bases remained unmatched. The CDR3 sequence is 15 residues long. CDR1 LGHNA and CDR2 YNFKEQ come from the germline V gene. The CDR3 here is CASSQDGTGYQPQHF. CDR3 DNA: TGTGCCAGCAGCCAAGACGGGACAGGGTATCAGCCCCAGCATTTT.